The next 29 T cell receptor beta chains were all read from a single sample in a study of cytomegalovirus exposure and HLA in healthy donors. This PCR relied on a set of 60 Vbeta primers and 13 Jbeta primers. Clones were sequenced by immunoSEQ multiplex PCR, and TCRdb holds only the in-frame ones, with some missing. This sample's table reports 95,000 to 150,000 clones. Sequences were obtained from PBMCs. The receptor source for this set is a man aged 40-50 years in good health and CMV-seronegative.

V is TRBV30 and J is TRBJ2-1; D may be TRBD2 (7 bases). In germline, CDR1 is GTSNPN, CDR2 SVGIG (reference sequence). The CDR3 has 12 amino acids. Trimming removed 4 bases at V and 7 bases at J, with 11 bases between. The CDR3 coding sequence is TGTGCCTGGAACCGGGGGGCAAATGAGCAGTTCTTC. The encoded protein is CAWNRGANEQFF.

This rearrangement joins TRBV6-1 to TRBJ1-2, with no clear D. This CDR3 spans 13 amino acids. Germline assignment: CDR1 MNHNS and CDR2 SASEGT. V was cut by 2 bases and J by 8 bases, with 12 bases left in between. CDR3 in DNA: TGTGCCAGCAGTGAAACGAATGCTATGGGCTACACCTTC. It yields the protein CASSETNAMGYTF.

With respect to this clone: This CDR3 is also generated by other DNA sequences in the sample. V is TRBV6-1 and J is TRBJ1-3; a possible D gene is TRBD1 (6 bases). CDR3 length: 15 residues. CDR1 and CDR2 (germline): MNHNS, SASEGT. Trimming removed 3 bases from V and 0 bases from J, with 9 bases in between. The CDR3 sequence is CASSDDRSSGNTIYF. The CDR3 DNA follows: TGTGCCAGCAGTGACGACAGGAGCTCTGGAAACACCATATATTTT.

The chain has TRBV15 and TRBJ2-1, with D tentatively TRBD2 (6 bases). The V and J ends lost 2 bases and 5 bases respectively, with 22 bases between them. This CDR3 has 18 amino acids. Germline V gene data show CDR1 as LNHNV and CDR2 as YYDKDF (reference sequence). The CDR3 spells CATSRSLREGGGDNEQFF. For the CDR3, the DNA is TGTGCCACCAGCAGATCCCTCAGGGAAGGCGGCGGGGACAATGAGCAGTTCTTC.

The chain uses TRBV6-4 and TRBJ1-3; 9 bases map to TRBD1. This CDR3 region has 18 residues. V gave up 3 bases and J gave up 0 bases; unmatched junction bases: 9. CDR1 MRHNA and CDR2 SNTAGT come from the germline V gene. The CDR3 loop is CASSDPRQGGISGNTIYF. DNA of the CDR3: TGTGCCAGCAGTGATCCCAGACAGGGGGGAATCTCTGGAAACACCATATATTTT.

The J gene is TRBJ2-3, the V gene TRBV9, with 14 positions matching TRBD2. In germline, CDR1 is SGDLS, CDR2 YYNGEE. J was trimmed by 5 bases and V by 3 bases; bases with no gene match: 14. There are 19 residues in the CDR3. The CDR3 coding sequence is TGTGCCAGCAGCGGATCCGGGACTAGCGGGGGTTGGAGTGTAGATACGCAGTATTTT. It translates to CASSGSGTSGGWSVDTQYF.

The chain employs TRBV7-9 and TRBJ1-5; no clear D gene. The CDR3 totals 13 residues. V dropped 2 bases and J dropped 5 bases, with 7 bases sitting between them. Germline assignment: CDR1 SEHNR and CDR2 FQNEAQ (reference sequence). The CDR3 DNA reads TGTGCCAGCAGCTTATCGCGAGATCAGCCCCAGCATTTT. It codes for CASSLSRDQPQHF.

The chain joins TRBV5-1 to TRBJ2-7; D call uncertain. In germline, CDR1 is SGHRS, CDR2 YFSETQ. Between the trimmed V and J ends, which lost 1 base and 1 base, there was a span of 6 bases. This CDR3 has 13 amino acids. The CDR3 here is CASSLKASYEQYF. CDR3 sequence (DNA): TGCGCCAGCAGCTTGAAAGCATCCTACGAGCAGTACTTC.

The rearrangement uses TRBV5-6 and TRBJ2-7, with TRBD2 matching over 12 bases. CDR1 is SGHDT, CDR2 YYEEEE, per germline. V lost 4 bases, J lost 6 bases, and 8 bases stayed unmatched. The CDR3 is 15 residues long. The CDR3: CASSRPGLAGSEQYF. CDR3 bases: TGTGCCAGCAGCAGACCGGGACTAGCGGGTAGCGAGCAGTACTTC.

The chain is built from TRBV9 and TRBJ2-1; 12 nucleotides align to TRBD2. Germline CDR1 reads SGDLS; CDR2 reads YYNGEE. V shed 0 bases, J shed 0 bases, and the junction held 4 bases outside the gene matches. This CDR3 spans 18 amino acids. CDR3 sequence reads: CASSVATTSGSSYNEQFF. CDR3 DNA sequence: TGTGCCAGCAGCGTAGCTACGACTAGCGGGAGCTCCTACAATGAGCAGTTCTTC.

This rearrangement joins TRBV7-2 to TRBJ1-2, with D unclear. V lost 0 bases, J lost 0 bases, and 8 bases lay in between. Germline CDR1 reads SGHTA; CDR2 reads FQGNSA. The CDR3 runs 15 residues. CDR3 protein: CASSLAYAANYGYTF. The CDR3 coding sequence is TGTGCCAGCAGCTTAGCGTACGCGGCTAACTATGGCTACACCTTC.

The gene calls are TRBV19 and TRBJ2-3; 11 bases align to TRBD1. In germline, CDR1 is LNHDA, CDR2 SQIVND (reference sequence). V lost 5 bases to trimming and J lost 5 bases; unmatched junction nucleotides: 6. This CDR3 is built from 15 residues. The CDR3 loop is CASSPRDRGIDTQYF. DNA of the CDR3: TGTGCCAGTAGTCCCCGGGACAGGGGGATAGATACGCAGTATTTT.

The chain employs TRBV6-1 and TRBJ1-5; 7 bases line up with TRBD1. The ends lost 1 base at V and 6 bases at J; junction bases unmatched: 6. The germline V gene encodes CDR1 MNHNS and CDR2 SASEGT. The CDR3 length is 15 residues. This CDR3 reads CASSEGYRGTQPQHF. The CDR3 DNA reads TGTGCCAGCAGTGAAGGGTACAGGGGCACTCAGCCCCAGCATTTT.

This chain joins TRBV5-1 and TRBJ1-2, with D hard to call. V lost 5 bases and J 3 bases, leaving 14 bases between the germline ends. The CDR3 is 14 residues long. Germline V CDR1 and CDR2: SGHRS, YFSETQ. The CDR3 DNA reads TGCGCCAGCAGAATCCAGCTCGGGGACTATGGCTACACCTTC. Translation gives CASRIQLGDYGYTF. Full variable domain (missing parts from reference TRBV5-1 and TRBJ1-2): KAGVTQTPRYLIKTRGQQVTLSCSPISGHRSVSWYQQTPGQGLQFLFEYFSETQRNKGNFPGRFSGRQFSNSRSEMNVSTLELGDSALYLCASRIQLGDYGYTFGSGTRLTVV.

CDR3 coding DNA: TGTGCCAGCAGTTACTCGACGGGGGGCATTGAGCAGTTCTTC. It codes for CASSYSTGGIEQFF. The chain has TRBV6-6 and TRBJ2-1, with D maybe TRBD2 (7 bases). This CDR3 comprises 14 residues. The germline V gene encodes CDR1 MNHNY and CDR2 SVGAGI (reference sequence). Trimming removed 0 bases from V and 9 bases from J, with 12 bases in between.

J is TRBJ2-5 and V is TRBV5-4; a weak D match, TRBD1 (5 bases). CDR1 SGHNT and CDR2 YYREEE come from the germline V gene (reference sequence). Trimming shortened V by 7 bases and J by 5 bases, and 15 bases separated the two germline ends. CDR3 length equals 13 residues. For the CDR3, the DNA is TGTGCCAGCCTCCAGCAGGGCCAGGAGACCCAGTACTTC. It yields the protein CASLQQGQETQYF.

This sequence joins TRBV5-1 and TRBJ1-6; 9 nucleotides align to TRBD1. The CDR3 length is 14 residues. Per germline, CDR1 SGHRS and CDR2 YFSETQ. V shed 4 bases, J shed 10 bases, and the junction held 6 bases outside the gene matches. DNA of the CDR3: TGCGCCAGCAGCAAGGGACAGGGAGAGTCACCCCTCCACTTT. Encoded protein: CASSKGQGESPLHF.

J is TRBJ2-7 and V is TRBV6-5, with D unresolved. CDR3 length: 13 amino acids. Germline CDR1 MNHEY, CDR2 SVGAGI. V lost 5 bases, J lost 2 bases, and 10 bases lay in between. The CDR3 loop reads CASSLYGPYEQYF. CDR3 nucleotides: TGTGCCAGCAGTCTTTACGGTCCCTACGAGCAGTACTTC.

DNA of the CDR3: TGCAGCGTTGTGGTCAGGGGGGCCTACGAGCAGTACTTC. It encodes CSVVVRGAYEQYF. The rearrangement joins TRBV29-1 to TRBJ2-7; tentative D call: TRBD1 (7 bases). The V gene's germline CDR1 is SQVTM and CDR2 ANQGSEA. This CDR3 has 13 residues. V lost 4 bases to trimming and J lost 2 bases, with 12 bases between them.

Of note for this clone: The sample contains more than one DNA sequence encoding this CDR3. The chain is built from TRBV2 and TRBJ1-5; D may be TRBD1 (6 bases). V was cut by 6 bases and J by 4 bases, with 16 bases left in between. CDR3 length equals 15 residues. The germline gives CDR1 SNHLY, CDR2 FYNNEI. In DNA form, the CDR3 reads TGTGCCAGCAGACCAAGAAGGGGGGGGAATCAGCCCCAGCATTTT. It encodes CASRPRRGGNQPQHF. The variable domain in full, completed from reference TRBV2 and TRBJ1-5, reads EPEVTQTPSHQVTQMGQEVILRCVPISNHLYFYWYRQILGQKVEFLVSFYNNEISEKSEIFDDQFSVERPDGSNFTLKIRSTKLEDSAMYFCASRPRRGGNQPQHFGDGTRLSIL.

The CDR3 here is CASSFRESGANVLTF. DNA for the CDR3: TGTGCCAGCAGCTTTAGGGAGTCTGGGGCCAACGTCCTGACTTTC. This chain links TRBV7-9 with TRBJ2-6; possibly TRBD2 for D (5 bases). Deletions cut 3 bases from V and 1 base from J, with 7 bases between. Germline CDR1 reads SEHNR; CDR2 reads FQNEAQ (reference sequence). CDR3 length: 15 residues.

The chain combines TRBV5-6 with TRBJ2-1; D is undetermined. The CDR3 length is 14 residues. The germline CDR1 and CDR2 sequences are SGHDT and YYEEEE. The V end lost 4 bases, the J end lost 2 bases, and 10 bases lay between the germline ends. CDR3 in DNA: TGTGCCAGCAGCCTAACACTAACCTACAATGAGCAGTTCTTC. Amino acid sequence: CASSLTLTYNEQFF.

CDR3 amino acids: CSVGTGDPTGELFF. The CDR3 bases are TGCAGCGTTGGAACAGGGGATCCCACCGGGGAGCTGTTTTTT. The chain combines TRBV29-1 with TRBJ2-2; the match to TRBD1 covers 7 bases. The junction had 6 bases not matched to a gene; V was cut back by 4 bases and J by 4 bases. Germline V gives CDR1 SQVTM, CDR2 ANQGSEA. This CDR3 is built from 14 residues.

The genes are TRBV27 and TRBJ2-7, with a tentative D call TRBD1 (5 bases). The germline CDR1 and CDR2 sequences are MNHEY and SMNVEV (reference sequence). CDR3 size: 11 residues. Trimming removed 6 bases at V and 5 bases at J, with 8 bases between. Written as DNA, the CDR3 is TGTGCCAGCAGCGACAGCAACGAGCAGTACTTC. This translates into CASSDSNEQYF.

The chain is built from TRBV28 and TRBJ2-7; TRBD1 matches at 7 bases. CDR1 is MDHEN and CDR2 is SYDVKM in the germline V gene. The CDR3 contains 15 residues. With V trimmed by 5 bases and J by 6 bases, 13 bases remained unmatched. CDR3 sequence: CASSPSGQLFLEQYF. CDR3 DNA sequence: TGTGCCAGCAGTCCCTCGGGACAGTTATTCCTCGAGCAGTACTTC.

The chain uses TRBV9 and TRBJ1-6, with 9 bases fitting TRBD1. V lost 0 bases and J lost 9; bases outside the gene matches: 1. The CDR3 runs 14 residues. Germline CDR1 is SGDLS and CDR2 is YYNGEE. CDR3 nucleotides: TGTGCCAGCAGCGTAGGGACAGGGGTTTCACCCCTCCACTTT. Protein sequence: CASSVGTGVSPLHF.

The chain uses TRBV5-5 and TRBJ2-1, with a weak D call TRBD2 (6 bases). The CDR3 covers 16 residues. Germline-derived CDR1 and CDR2 are SGHKS and YYEKEE (reference sequence). Trimming stripped 2 bases from V and 0 bases from J, with 12 bases between. The chain's CDR3 is CASSFGGSGSYNEQFF. Written as DNA, the CDR3 is TGTGCCAGCAGCTTCGGAGGTAGCGGCTCCTACAATGAGCAGTTCTTC.

The J gene is TRBJ1-3, the V gene TRBV5-1; D uncertain. The CDR3 runs 15 residues. Looked up from germline, CDR1 is SGHRS and CDR2 is YFSETQ. The V and J ends lost 1 base and 3 bases respectively, with 11 bases between them. The CDR3 protein is CASSLLRVYGNTIYF. Here the CDR3 DNA reads TGCGCCAGCAGCTTGTTGAGGGTGTATGGAAACACCATATATTTT.

This chain uses TRBV7-6 with TRBJ2-1; tentatively, D is TRBD2 (5 bases). The CDR3 length is 14 residues. V lost 3 bases and J lost 5, with 11 bases in between. Germline values: CDR1 SGHVS, CDR2 FNYEAQ. The CDR3: CASSFGVRDNEQFF. CDR3 nucleotides: TGTGCCAGCAGCTTCGGGGTCAGAGACAATGAGCAGTTCTTC.